These 8 T cell receptor beta chains originate from one sample sequenced in a study of T cells in Graves' hyperthyroidism and ophthalmopathy. Amplification of TCR beta CDR3 regions was performed using RNA transcripts as template. Primed by the HTBI set, a first-round RT-PCR was run on the TCR CDR3. From the multiplex PCR reads, TCRdb called clonotypes with MiXCR, one entry per CDR3 protein. The table has over 700,000 distinct CDR3 sequences, roughly a third seen once. Input material: blood. Receptors originate from a woman in her 40s with Graves' hyperthyroidism.

The J gene is TRBJ1-1, the V gene TRBV7-9; a possible D gene is TRBD1 (6 bases). Germline loops: CDR1 SEHNR, CDR2 FQNEAQ (reference sequence). The CDR3 loop spans 14 amino acids. Trimming cost V 8 bases and J 6 bases, with 19 bases left between them. CDR3 nucleotides: TGTGCCAGCCCCGCGGGGGCGAGCACAGCTGAAGCTTTCTTT. Protein product: CASPAGASTAEAFF. The variable domain in full, completed from reference TRBV7-9 and TRBJ1-1, reads DTGVSQNPRHKITKRGQNVTFRCDPISEHNRLYWYRQTLGQGPEFLTYFQNEAQLEKSRLLSDRFSAERPKGSFSTLEIQRTEQGDSAMYLCASPAGASTAEAFFGQGTRLTVV.

This sequence joins TRBV6-1 and TRBJ2-2; no definite D call. Between the trimmed V and J ends, which lost 6 bases and 4 bases, there was a span of 15 bases. Germline V gene sequence: CDR1 MNHNS, CDR2 SASEGT. The CDR3 spans 15 residues. DNA for the CDR3: TGTGCCAGCAGAATGAGGAATCACGGCACCGGGGAGCTGTTTTTT. Protein: CASRMRNHGTGELFF.

This clonotype came up a few times. The chain carries TRBV20-1 and TRBJ2-2, with a tentative D call TRBD2 (5 bases). The CDR3 is 15 residues long. V lost 3 bases and J 4 bases, leaving 15 bases between the germline ends. Germline loops: CDR1 DFQATT, CDR2 SNEGSKA (reference sequence). In DNA form, the CDR3 reads TGCAGTGCTAGTGGATCGGGGAGCAGCACCGGGGAGCTGTTTTTT. It specifies CSASGSGSSTGELFF.

The V call is TRBV12-3 or TRBV12-4, the J call TRBJ1-6, with unresolved D. Deletions cut 1 base from V and 5 bases from J, with 6 bases between. CDR3 length: 14 amino acids. In DNA, the CDR3 is TGTGCCAGCAGTTTAGGACCGCATAATTCACCCCTCCACTTT. This encodes CASSLGPHNSPLHF.

This clonotype came up many times. The chain uses TRBV24-1 and TRBJ2-7; 11 bases are shared with TRBD2. CDR1 and CDR2 from the germline V gene are KGHDR and SFDVKD. The CDR3 totals 15 residues. J lost 4 bases, V lost 9 bases, and 10 bases had no gene match. CDR3 residues: CATGKLAGEMYEQYF. The CDR3 DNA reads TGTGCCACCGGCAAACTAGCGGGAGAAATGTACGAGCAGTACTTC.

Points on this clonotype: Likely a read error: the CDR3 ends without its conserved phenylalanine or tryptophan. The DNA is omitted, as the CDR3 cannot be located on it reliably, and the CDR3 follows TCRdb's listing. The gene calls are TRBV29-1 and TRBJ1-3. The CDR3 is 11 amino acids long, termini counted. Germline V lookup: CDR1 SQVTM, CDR2 ANQGSEA. CDR3 region: CSVISGNTICL.

The sample holds many counts of this clonotype. The DNA of the CDR3 is TGTGCCAGCAGACATGACAGTCCCTACGAGCAGTACTTC. As protein: CASRHDSPYEQYF. V gene TRBV12-3 or TRBV12-4 combines with J gene TRBJ2-7; D might be TRBD1 (5 bases). CDR3 length equals 13 residues. The V end lost 6 bases, the J end lost 2 bases, and 11 bases lay between the germline ends.

This chain joins TRBV12-3 or TRBV12-4 and TRBJ1-5; the D is unclear. With 5 bases removed from V and 2 bases from J, the gap between germline ends came to 13 bases. The CDR3 length is 15 residues. The CDR3: CASSPEWAGNQPQHF. DNA for the CDR3: TGTGCCAGCAGTCCCGAATGGGCAGGCAATCAGCCCCAGCATTTT.